This T cell receptor beta chain was recovered during a study of blood T cell repertoires in COVID-19. V was clipped by 5 bases and J by 10 bases, with 12 bases between them. Germline CDR1 MDHEN, CDR2 SYDVKM. The CDR3 has 13 amino acids. TCRdb keeps only in-frame clones here, not all; method: immunoSEQ multiplex PCR. Among roughly 170,000 clones listed, about four fifths were seen once. This TCR was recovered from a woman in her forties or fifties in a cohort exposed to, infected with or recovered from COVID-19 (not recorded which). Input material: PBMCs or T cells enriched from blood (not recorded which). The rearrangement links TRBV28 to TRBJ1-6; unclear D gene. Here the CDR3 reads CASSRQVQSPLHF. DNA of the CDR3: TGTGCCAGCAGTCGGCAGGTCCAATCACCCCTCCACTTT.